The 2 T cell receptor beta chains presented below share a single source sample, sequenced in a study of radiotherapy plus CTLA-4 blockade in lung cancer. Profiled with immunoSEQ multiplex PCR; TCRdb holds only in-frame clones, not every one. The data contain some 66,000 clones, about four fifths of them singletons. This specimen consisted of peripheral blood, obtained from a patient treated with radiotherapy plus ipilimumab. These receptors were obtained from a human donor with non-small cell lung cancer who had a partial response to radiotherapy plus ipilimumab.

The chain recombines TRBV10-3 with TRBJ2-7, with 7 nucleotides matching TRBD1. The junction had 2 bases not matched to a gene; V was cut back by 6 bases and J by 0 bases. CDR1 ENHRY and CDR2 SYGVKD come from the germline V gene. This CDR3 spans 13 amino acids. The CDR3 is CAISGTDSYEQYF. DNA of the CDR3: TGTGCCATCAGCGGGACAGACTCCTACGAGCAGTACTTC.

The rearrangement uses TRBV10-2 and TRBJ2-1; 7 bases agree with TRBD2. The J segment lost 2 bases and the V segment lost 6 bases, leaving 7 bases of the junction unmatched. Germline-derived CDR1 and CDR2 are WSHSY and SAAADI. The CDR3 is 15 amino acids. CDR3 sequence reads: CASRQSGVTYNEQFF. The CDR3 DNA reads TGCGCCAGCAGACAGAGCGGGGTTACCTACAATGAGCAGTTCTTC.